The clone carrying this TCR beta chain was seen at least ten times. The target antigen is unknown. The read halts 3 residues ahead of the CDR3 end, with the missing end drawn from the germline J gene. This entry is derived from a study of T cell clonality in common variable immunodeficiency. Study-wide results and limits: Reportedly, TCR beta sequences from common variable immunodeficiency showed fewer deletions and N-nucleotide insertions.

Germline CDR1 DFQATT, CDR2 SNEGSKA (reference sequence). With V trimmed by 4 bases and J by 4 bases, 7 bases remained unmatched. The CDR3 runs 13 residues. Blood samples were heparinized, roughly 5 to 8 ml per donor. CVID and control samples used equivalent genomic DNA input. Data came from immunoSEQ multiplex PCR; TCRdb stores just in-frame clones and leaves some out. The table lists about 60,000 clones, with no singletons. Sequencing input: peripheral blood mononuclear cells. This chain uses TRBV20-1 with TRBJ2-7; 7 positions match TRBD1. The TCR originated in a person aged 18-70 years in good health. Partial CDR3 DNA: TGCAGTGCTACGGGTGACAGGGAGTACGAG. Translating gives CSATGDREYE. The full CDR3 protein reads CSATGDREYEQYF.